This TCR beta chain originates from a study of T-cell reconstitution after alpha-beta-depleted transplantation in children. Findings of the study overall: Most T-cell counts and diversity one year after the transplant came from T cells that were newly produced.

Researchers prepared the TCRbeta library using unique molecular identifiers, the study reports. TCRdb re-called the PCR reads through MiXCR, storing one row per CDR3 protein. The sample contains 670,000 or so distinct CDR3 sequences, roughly 14% of which appear only once. J was trimmed by 1 base and V by 7 bases; bases with no gene match: 3. This CDR3 spans 13 amino acids. Germline lookup yields CDR1 ENHRY and CDR2 SYGVKD. This clonotype was counted ten times or more. Its antigen is unknown. This rearrangement joins TRBV10-3 to TRBJ2-7; TRBD1 matches 8 bases. The sample here was PBMCs, taken before TCRalphabeta/CD19-depleted stem cell transplant. The TCR was taken from a girl aged 2 to 10 with congenital amegakaryocytic thrombocytopenia, due to receive a stem cell transplant. The CDR3 loop is CAITDRDSYEQYF. CDR3 bases: TGTGCCATCACGGACAGGGATTCCTACGAGCAGTACTTC.